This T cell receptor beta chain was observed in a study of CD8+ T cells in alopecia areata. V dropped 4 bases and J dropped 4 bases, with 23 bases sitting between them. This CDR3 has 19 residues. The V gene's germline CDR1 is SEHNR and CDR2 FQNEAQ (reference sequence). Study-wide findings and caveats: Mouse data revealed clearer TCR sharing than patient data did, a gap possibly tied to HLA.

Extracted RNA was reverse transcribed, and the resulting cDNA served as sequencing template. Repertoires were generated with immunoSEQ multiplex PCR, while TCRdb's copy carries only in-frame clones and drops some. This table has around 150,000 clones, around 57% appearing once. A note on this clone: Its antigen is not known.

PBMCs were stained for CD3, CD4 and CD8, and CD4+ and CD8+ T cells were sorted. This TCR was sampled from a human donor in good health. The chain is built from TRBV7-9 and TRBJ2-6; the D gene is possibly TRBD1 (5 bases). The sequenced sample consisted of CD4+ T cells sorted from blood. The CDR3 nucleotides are TGTGCCAGCAGCTCCGCCTCTGGGGCCCATACTGCCGGGGCCAACGTCCTGACTTTC. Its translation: CASSSASGAHTAGANVLTF.